This entry lists 3 T cell receptor beta chains sequenced from one sample in a study of blood T cells in healthy people across ages. A second PCR of 7 to 11 cycles used a sample-barcoded 5' primer and a J-beta primer mix. TCRdb called the 5' RACE reads again in MiXCR, with one record for every CDR3 protein. The repertoire holds some 370,000 distinct CDR3 sequences, with about 55% as singletons. The sample taken for sequencing was blood. The receptors here all came from a man between 60 and 70 years old in good health.

The J gene is TRBJ1-1, the V gene TRBV29-1; D gene uncertain. Germline V CDR1 and CDR2: SQVTM, ANQGSEA. CDR3 size: 12 residues. Trimming took off 7 bases at V and 4 bases at J, with 13 bases between the two ends. The CDR3 sequence: CSGLQTFTEAFF. CDR3 bases: TGCAGCGGTCTTCAGACGTTCACTGAAGCTTTCTTT.

The V and J genes are TRBV21-1 and TRBJ1-4; the DNA was not used to check the table's D call, TRBD1. TRBV21-1 is a pseudogene. The CDR3 spans 14 residues. CDR3 coding DNA: TGTGCCAGCGCCAAGGGGGGTAGCGACGAAAAACTGTTTTTT. Its protein is CASAKGGSDEKLFF.

The chain combines TRBV2 with TRBJ2-7; D is possibly TRBD1 (6 bases). V lost 6 bases to trimming and J lost 9 bases, with 12 bases between them. Per the germline V gene, CDR1 is SNHLY and CDR2 is FYNNEI. The CDR3 contains 11 residues. The CDR3 sequence: CASREQGWQYF. The CDR3 DNA reads TGTGCCAGCAGAGAACAGGGTTGGCAGTACTTC.